The clone carrying this T cell receptor (beta chain) has only one observation. Source study methods: Amplifying reference gene primers gave estimates of nucleated cell counts. Assay: immunoSEQ multiplex PCR; the TCRdb copy retains only in-frame clones and omits some. For V, J and clone size, that table is used; D and trimming come from the DNA. The top ten hold about 6.6% of the sample, which has 120,000 or so clones, about three quarters seen once. This sample stems from a study of blood T cell repertoires in COVID-19. At the level of the study: COVID-19 samples, acute and convalescent, were from the United States, Italy and Spain. Sample material is recorded as cDNA or gDNA derived from T cells, B-cell-depleted T cells, or PBMCs.

V shed 3 bases and J shed 11 bases, with 17 bases lying between them. The CDR3 loop spans 14 amino acids. From germline, CDR1 is MNHNY and CDR2 SVGAGI (reference sequence). The chain joins TRBV6-6 to TRBJ1-5; a possible D gene is TRBD1 (6 bases). The origin of this receptor is a man aged 65 to 79 with acute or convalescent COVID-19. The material sequenced was peripheral blood. The CDR3 protein is CASSYEQGQGAQHF. CDR3 DNA: TGTGCCAGCAGTTATGAGCAGGGACAAGGGGCCCAGCATTTT.